The text below deals with one TCR beta chain. This record comes from a study of blood T cell repertoires in COVID-19. Study summary: The United States, Italy and Spain supplied acute and convalescent COVID-19 samples. PBMCs, B-cell-depleted T cells, or T cells were the source of the cDNA or gDNA that made up the material.

In the original analysis: The assay estimated nucleated cells by amplifying reference gene primers. The method was immunoSEQ multiplex PCR; TCRdb's version includes in-frame clones alone and lacks a portion of them. The DNA gave D and trimming, while V, J and clone size come from that table. The table has 300,000 to 400,000 clones, around 88% seen once. CDR3 length: 15 amino acids. Germline V gene data show CDR1 as LGHNA and CDR2 as YNFKEQ. J lost 8 bases, V lost 3 bases, and 9 bases had no gene match. V and J are TRBV4-2 and TRBJ1-4; 7 bases agree with TRBD1. The sequence came from a man between 25 and 39 years old with active or convalescent COVID-19. Sequenced: peripheral blood. In DNA form, the CDR3 reads TGTGCCAGCAGCCAGAGGGGGACAGAACGCGAAAAACTGTTTTTT. It specifies CASSQRGTEREKLFF.